A selection of T cell receptor beta chains follows, all from one sample in a study of cytomegalovirus exposure and HLA in healthy donors. Sequencing used immunoSEQ multiplex PCR; TCRdb keeps in-frame clones, though not all of them. This table has 110,000 to 150,000 clones, around 79% appearing once. The sequencing input was PBMCs. The receptors shown here come from a woman in her forties or fifties in good health and CMV-seropositive. Both conserved end residues are part of each CDR3. The D gene is left open where the match is weak. Only some rows state a clone size, as once, few, many or a class for expanded clones.

V,D,size,J,DNA,CDR3
TRBV27,.,once,TRBJ1-2,TGTGCCAGCAGCTTGGTTCCTCCGGACAGCCCCTATGGCTACACCTTC,CASSLVPPDSPYGYTF
TRBV14,TRBD1,.,TRBJ1-1,TGTGCCAGCAGCCAATTGAGGGGGACAGGGGGCACTGAAGCTTTCTTT,CASSQLRGTGGTEAFF
TRBV6-1,.,.,TRBJ2-7,TGTGCCAGCAGTGAAGGGCCAGGGGGGAGTACACACTACGAGCAGTACTTC,CASSEGPGGSTHYEQYF
TRBV29-1,TRBD1,.,TRBJ2-7,TGCAGCGTGATCGGGGATTCCGGGACAGGGGCCTACGAGCAGTACTTC,CSVIGDSGTGAYEQYF
TRBV5-1,.,.,TRBJ2-3,TGCGCCAGCAGCTTGGTTTTAACAGATACGCAGTATTTT,CASSLVLTDTQYF
TRBV5-1,TRBD1,few,TRBJ2-7,TGCGCCAGCAGCTTTACAGGGGGCTCCTACGAGCAGTACTTC,CASSFTGGSYEQYF
TRBV27,.,.,TRBJ1-5,TGTGCCAGCAGAGCTTATTCAGGGGTGTCACACCAGCCCCAGCATTTT,CASRAYSGVSHQPQHF
TRBV4-3,.,few,TRBJ2-1,TGCGCCAGCAGCAAAAGGGGGTCGGACTACAATGAGCAGTTCTTC,CASSKRGSDYNEQFF
TRBV9,TRBD2,.,TRBJ2-3,TGTGCCAGCAGCGCGACTAGCGGGAAGACAGATACGCAGTATTTT,CASSATSGKTDTQYF
TRBV7-8,TRBD1,.,TRBJ1-2,TGTGCCAGCAGAGGACAGGGGGCTTTCGGTGGCTACACCTTC,CASRGQGAFGGYTF
TRBV5-1,TRBD2,few,TRBJ2-7,TGCGCCAGCAGCCCCAGCGGGGGGCCCACCTACGAGCAGTACTTC,CASSPSGGPTYEQYF
TRBV7-9,TRBD1,once,TRBJ1-5,TGTGCCAGCAGCCCTCCAAAGGGGGCGGGCAATCAGCCCCAGCATTTT,CASSPPKGAGNQPQHF
TRBV6-1,.,.,TRBJ1-1,TGTGCCAGCAGCCAAGGGGTGGAAGCTTTCTTT,CASSQGVEAFF
TRBV27,TRBD2,.,TRBJ2-5,TGTGCCAGCAGTTTACGGGGACTAGCGGGGGGGCTCAGCCAAGAGACCCAGTACTTC,CASSLRGLAGGLSQETQYF
TRBV2,.,.,TRBJ2-7,TGTGCCAGCAGTATATACGAGCAGTACTTC,CASSIYEQYF
TRBV11-3,.,.,TRBJ2-3,TGTGCCAGCAGCTTAGACCCATACGGTGATACGCAGTATTTT,CASSLDPYGDTQYF
TRBV18,TRBD2,.,TRBJ2-5,TGTGCCAGCTCACCAAACCTAGCGGGTAACCAAGAGACCCAGTACTTC,CASSPNLAGNQETQYF
TRBV4-3,.,.,TRBJ2-3,TGCGCCAGCAGCCAAGATCCGGCAGGGCCCGGCACAGATACGCAGTATTTT,CASSQDPAGPGTDTQYF
TRBV5-4,TRBD1,.,TRBJ1-4,TGTGCCAGCAGCAATCGGGACAGACATGAAAAACTGTTTTTT,CASSNRDRHEKLFF
TRBV7-6,TRBD1,.,TRBJ1-2,TGTGCCAGCAGCCCCAGACAGGGGGTAGGTGGCTACACCTTC,CASSPRQGVGGYTF
TRBV7-6,.,.,TRBJ1-1,TGTGCCAGCAGCTTATCTAGGAACACTGAAGCTTTCTTT,CASSLSRNTEAFF
TRBV28,.,.,TRBJ1-5,TGTGCCAGCAGTCCCAACCGGATCTGGAGTCGGGGATATAGCAATCAGCCCCAGCATTTT,CASSPNRIWSRGYSNQPQHF
TRBV6-1,.,.,TRBJ1-1,TGTGCCAGCAGTGCACCCATGTACCTTGAGGAGGGTGACACTGAAGCTTTCTTT,CASSAPMYLEEGDTEAFF